Reported below is one TCR beta chain. What it binds is not known. The PCR used 60 Vbeta and 13 Jbeta primers. Profiled with immunoSEQ multiplex PCR; TCRdb holds only in-frame clones, not every one. This sample has over 200,000 clones, with 82% found just once. The sample comes from a study of cytomegalovirus exposure and HLA in healthy donors. Regarding the study as a whole: In a later analysis, DRB1 alleles had the most associated TCRs; HLA-C alleles the fewest. Productive status was seen about 87% or about 30% of the time for most TCR beta V segments in an earlier analysis. There was a cluster of highly shared sequence variants that was likely a sequencing artifact.

Germline CDR1 and CDR2: MNHEY and SMNVEV (reference sequence). J gave up 3 bases and V 5 bases, and 7 bases lay outside the gene matches. The CDR3 loop spans 15 amino acids. The specimen sequenced was PBMCs. The chain links TRBV27 to TRBJ2-5; 9 bases agree with TRBD1. This TCR came from a man aged 40-49 years in good health and CMV-seropositive. The CDR3 coding sequence is TGTGCCAGCAGTCTACCGGGACAGGGTGAAGAGACCCAGTACTTC. It encodes CASSLPGQGEETQYF.